A selection of T cell receptor beta chains follows, all from one sample in a study of T cell repertoires in cytomegalovirus infection. One entry per CDR3 protein, called by TCRdb with MiXCR from the reads. The sample includes about 740,000 distinct CDR3 sequences, 35% of them seen just once. Sequenced sample: PBMCs. These receptors were taken from a human donor in good health (CMV status not recorded). Some clones in this sample may be carry-over from other donors' samples. Each CDR3 is given with its conserved first and last residue. The D gene is left open where the match is weak. Clone size is stated in some rows and not others, as once, few, many or a class when expanded.

TRBJ1-1	once	-	TRBV20-1	TGCAGTGCTAGACTCGGGGGGAACACTGAAGCTTTCTTT	CSARLGGNTEAFF
TRBJ1-6	few	-	TRBV20-1	TGCAGTGCTAGAAGCGGCGCCAAACTCGTTAATTCACCCCTCCACTTT	CSARSGAKLVNSPLHF
TRBJ1-1	-	TRBD1	TRBV4-1	TGCGCCAGCAGCCGGGATGACAGGGGGAACACTGTAGCTTTCTTT	CASSRDDRGNTVAFF
TRBJ2-7	-	TRBD2	TRBV20-1	TGCAGTGCTCCGATTAGCGGGAGGGCGTTCGAGCAGTACTTC	CSAPISGRAFEQYF
TRBJ2-3	-	-	TRBV29-1	TGCAGCGTTGAAGACCCCGCCAGGCAATCAAGCACAGATACGCAGTATTTT	CSVEDPARQSSTDTQYF
TRBJ1-1	-	-	TRBV7-2	TGTGCCAGCAGCCCGGGGTTGTGGAAGGGTCCCCCTCACGCTTTCTTT	CASSPGLWKGPPHAFF
TRBJ2-5	few	TRBD1	TRBV27	TGTGCCAGCAGTTTTTTCGGCGACAGGGGGGAGACCCAGTACTTC	CASSFFGDRGETQYF
TRBJ2-1	few	-	TRBV7-9	TGTGCCAGCAGCTTTTTAGGGGATAGTTTTGAGCAGTTCTTC	CASSFLGDSFEQFF
TRBJ2-2	-	-	TRBV20-1	TGCAGTGCTAGAGATGGGGGGAACACCGGGGAGCTGTTTTTT	CSARDGGNTGELFF
TRBJ2-1	-	-	TRBV6-1	TGTGCCAGCAGTGAAATCTTGAGCGGTCGGGAGCAGTTCTTC	CASSEILSGREQFF
TRBJ2-2	few	-	TRBV28	TGTGCCAGCAGTTCTCGGTTCACCGGGGAGCTGTTTTTT	CASSSRFTGELFF
TRBJ2-5	-	TRBD1	TRBV5-1	TGCGCCAGCACGCCGGGACAGGGGATTGGGCAAGAGACCCAGTACTTC	CASTPGQGIGQETQYF
TRBJ1-2	-	TRBD1	TRBV19	TGTGCCAGTAGCCTAGCGGCAGGGGGTCTCTATGGCTACACCTTC	CASSLAAGGLYGYTF
TRBJ2-7	-	TRBD2	TRBV24-1	TGTGCCACCTCACCTAGCGGCCGCAGCTACGAGCAGTACTTC	CATSPSGRSYEQYF
TRBJ2-6	few	-	TRBV6-1	TGTGCCAGCTCAAGGGTGGCTGCCTCTGGGGCCAACGTCCTGACTTTC	CASSRVAASGANVLTF
TRBJ2-7	many	TRBD1	TRBV6-1	TGTGCCAGCAGGACAGGGTCCTACGAGCAGTACTTC	CASRTGSYEQYF
TRBJ1-2	-	TRBD1	TRBV14	TGTGCCAGCAGCCAAGGGAGGGCTCGGACAGGGGGCTACACCTTC	CASSQGRARTGGYTF
TRBJ1-3	few	-	TRBV28	TGTGCCAGCAGTGCCCCAGGTAGTCACTCTGGAAACACCATATATTTT	CASSAPGSHSGNTIYF
TRBJ2-2	-	-	TRBV12-3/TRBV12-4	TGTGCCAGCACCTGGGACCTCACCGGGGAGCTGTTTTTT	CASTWDLTGELFF
TRBJ2-1	few	TRBD2	TRBV7-9	TGTGCCAGCAGCTTAGGTGTCAGCGGGAGGCTCACTAATGAGCAGTTCTTC	CASSLGVSGRLTNEQFF
TRBJ1-3	few	-	TRBV20-1	TGCAGTGCTAGAGATCCAGGAGGCTCTGGAAACACCATATATTTT	CSARDPGGSGNTIYF
TRBJ2-5	-	-	TRBV12-3/TRBV12-4	TGTGCCAGCAGGCCTACTAGTGGTCGCCGAGAGACCCAGTACTTC	CASRPTSGRRETQYF
TRBJ1-6	-	TRBD1	TRBV28	TGTGCCAGCAGTCCCCGGGACAGAGTTAATTCACCCCTCTACTTT	CASSPRDRVNSPLYF
TRBJ1-5	-	-	TRBV6-1	TGTGCCAGCTTCAGAATCAGTAAGCCCCAGCATTTT	CASFRISKPQHF
TRBJ2-3	-	TRBD2	TRBV28	TGTGCCAGCAGAAAGGCCCATAGCGGGAGGCTCGTCTTCGATACGCAGTATTTT	CASRKAHSGRLVFDTQYF
TRBJ2-6	-	-	TRBV9	TGTGCCAGCAGCGTAAGGACGACATCCGGAAGGGGCTCTGGGGCCAACGTCCTGACTTTC	CASSVRTTSGRGSGANVLTF
TRBJ1-2	-	-	TRBV27	TGTGCCAGCAGTACAACCCCGGGGGGGGGCGGCTACACCTTC	CASSTTPGGGGYTF
TRBJ2-3	-	-	TRBV28	TGTGCCAGCAGTTTGACTGACCGGGACACAAATACGCAGTATTTT	CASSLTDRDTNTQYF
TRBJ1-2	-	-	TRBV28	TGTGCCAGCACCTCCTGGGGAGAAATCTATGGCTACACCTTC	CASTSWGEIYGYTF
TRBJ1-1	once	-	TRBV19	TGTGCCAGTAGTAGGGGTCTCCTGGGGAGGACTGAAGCTTTCTTT	CASSRGLLGRTEAFF
TRBJ2-7	-	-	TRBV10-3	TGTGCCACCCTTTTCGGGGGAGGCGGCACCTACGAGCAGTACTTC	CATLFGGGGTYEQYF
TRBJ2-1	many	-	TRBV7-6	TGTGCCAGCAGCTCTAGGTTTGGGGTATACAATGAGCAGTTCTTC	CASSSRFGVYNEQFF
TRBJ1-1	few	-	TRBV6-1	TGTGCCATACAAACGACAGTGAACACTGAAGCTTTCTTT	CAIQTTVNTEAFF
TRBJ2-7	-	TRBD1	TRBV6-1	TGTGCCAGCAGTGTCGAGGGGGCCCCAGACGAGCAGTACTTC	CASSVEGAPDEQYF
TRBJ2-7	few	TRBD2	TRBV7-9	TGTGCCAGCAGCTTGGCTAGCGGGTCGGACGAGCAGTACTTC	CASSLASGSDEQYF
TRBJ2-5	-	-	TRBV7-6	TGTGCCAGCAGCTTAGCCCGGGTGGGACCTGAAGAGACCCAGTACTTC	CASSLARVGPEETQYF
TRBJ2-3	few	-	TRBV19	TGTGCCAGTAGTATCTCCGGGGGAGCAGATACGCAGTATTTT	CASSISGGADTQYF
TRBJ2-2	-	-	TRBV14	TGTGCCAGCAGCCAAGAGTCGTGGGAGCTGTTTTTT	CASSQESWELFF
TRBJ2-7	-	-	TRBV12-3/TRBV12-4	TGTGCCAGCAGTTTAAGGGCAGGGGGGACCTACGAGCAGTACTTC	CASSLRAGGTYEQYF
TRBJ1-4	few	-	TRBV28	TGTGCCAGCAGTTACTACAGGGCTAATGAAAAACTGTTTTTT	CASSYYRANEKLFF
TRBJ1-1	-	-	TRBV7-9	TGTGCCAGCAGCTTAGCTCTTCCGGGACTGGGCACTGAAGCTTTCTTT	CASSLALPGLGTEAFF
TRBJ2-6	many	TRBD1	TRBV10-3	TGTGCCACCTCGGACAGGGGGGACTCTGGGGCCAACGTCCTGACTTTC	CATSDRGDSGANVLTF
TRBJ1-1	-	-	TRBV11-2	TGTGCCAGCAGATACGGACAGCCCGAAGCTTTCTTT	CASRYGQPEAFF
TRBJ2-4	many	TRBD2	TRBV7-2	TGTGCCAGCAGGGCACACGGGACTAGCGGGCTGCTAGCCAAAAACATTCAGTACTTC	CASRAHGTSGLLAKNIQYF
TRBJ2-7	-	TRBD1	TRBV6-6	TGTGCCAGCAGAACGGGACAGCTCTACGAGCAGTACTTC	CASRTGQLYEQYF
TRBJ1-2	-	-	TRBV28	TGTGCCAGCAGTTCCGGGAATGCTGGCTACACCTTC	CASSSGNAGYTF
TRBJ2-2	few	-	TRBV5-1	TGCGCCAGCAGCGTATCTACGGGACAAGACACCGGGGAGCTGTTTTTT	CASSVSTGQDTGELFF
TRBJ1-1	few	-	TRBV28	TGTGCCAGCCGAGTCAAGGGGATAGGTTTCTTT	CASRVKGIGFF
TRBJ1-1	-	-	TRBV5-4	TGTGCCAGCAGCTTGAGATGGGGTCAGGAAGCTTTCTTT	CASSLRWGQEAFF
TRBJ2-5	-	-	TRBV5-4	TGTGCCAGCAGCTTGGCGATAGGTGAGACCCAGTACTTC	CASSLAIGETQYF
TRBJ1-4	-	-	TRBV28	TGTGCCAGCTCTAGGACCTCTAATGAAAAACTGTTTTTT	CASSRTSNEKLFF
TRBJ1-1	-	-	TRBV28	TGTGCCAGCAGTTTTCGGGTTTTTGGGGGGGCGACTGAAGCTTTCTTT	CASSFRVFGGATEAFF
TRBJ1-5	-	-	TRBV4-1	TGCGCCAGCAGCCAAGTGGGGTCCGGTCAGCCCCAGCATTTT	CASSQVGSGQPQHF
TRBJ2-1	few	TRBD2	TRBV7-2	TGTGCCAGCAGCCCGAGCGGGAGAAGGGAGGGTGAGCAGTTCTTC	CASSPSGRREGEQFF
TRBJ2-7	-	-	TRBV6-6	TGTGCCAGCAGTTACTCGACTGATCAGGACTACGAGCAGTACTTC	CASSYSTDQDYEQYF
TRBJ1-5	few	-	TRBV6-1	TGTGCCAGCAGTTCCGGACAGAATAGGCCCCAGCATTTT	CASSSGQNRPQHF